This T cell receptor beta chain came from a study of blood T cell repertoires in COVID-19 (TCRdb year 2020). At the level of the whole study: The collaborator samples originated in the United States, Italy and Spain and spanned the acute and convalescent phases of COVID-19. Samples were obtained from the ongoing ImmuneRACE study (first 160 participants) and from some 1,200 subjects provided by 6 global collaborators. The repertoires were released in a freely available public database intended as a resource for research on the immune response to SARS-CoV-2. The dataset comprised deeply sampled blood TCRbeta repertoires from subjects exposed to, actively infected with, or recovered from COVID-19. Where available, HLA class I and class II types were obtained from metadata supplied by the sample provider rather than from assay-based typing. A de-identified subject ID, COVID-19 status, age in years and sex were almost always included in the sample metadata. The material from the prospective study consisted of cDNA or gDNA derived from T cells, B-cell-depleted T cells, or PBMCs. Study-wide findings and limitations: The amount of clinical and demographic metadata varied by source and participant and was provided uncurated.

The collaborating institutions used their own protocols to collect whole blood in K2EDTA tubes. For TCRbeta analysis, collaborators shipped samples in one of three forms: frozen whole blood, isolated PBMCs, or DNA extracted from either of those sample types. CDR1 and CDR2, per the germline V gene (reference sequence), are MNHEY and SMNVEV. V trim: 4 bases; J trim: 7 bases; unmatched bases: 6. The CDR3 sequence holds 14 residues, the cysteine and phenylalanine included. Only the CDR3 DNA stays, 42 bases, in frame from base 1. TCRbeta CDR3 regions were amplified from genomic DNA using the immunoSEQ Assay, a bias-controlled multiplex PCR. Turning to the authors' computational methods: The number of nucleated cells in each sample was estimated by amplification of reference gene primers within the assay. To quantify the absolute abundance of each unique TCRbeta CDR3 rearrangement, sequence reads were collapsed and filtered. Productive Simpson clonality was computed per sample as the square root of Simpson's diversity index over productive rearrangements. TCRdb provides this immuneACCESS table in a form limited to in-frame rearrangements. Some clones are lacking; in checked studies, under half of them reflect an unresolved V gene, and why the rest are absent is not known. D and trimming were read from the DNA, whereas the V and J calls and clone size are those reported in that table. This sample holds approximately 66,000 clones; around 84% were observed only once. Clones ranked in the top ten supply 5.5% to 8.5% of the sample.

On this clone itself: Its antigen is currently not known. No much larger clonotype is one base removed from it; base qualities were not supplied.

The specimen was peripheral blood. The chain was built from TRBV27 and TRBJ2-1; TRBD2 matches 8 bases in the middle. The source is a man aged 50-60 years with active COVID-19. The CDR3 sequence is CASSWIAGLNEQFF. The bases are TGTGCCAGCAGTTGGATAGCGGGATTGAATGAGCAGTTCTTC.